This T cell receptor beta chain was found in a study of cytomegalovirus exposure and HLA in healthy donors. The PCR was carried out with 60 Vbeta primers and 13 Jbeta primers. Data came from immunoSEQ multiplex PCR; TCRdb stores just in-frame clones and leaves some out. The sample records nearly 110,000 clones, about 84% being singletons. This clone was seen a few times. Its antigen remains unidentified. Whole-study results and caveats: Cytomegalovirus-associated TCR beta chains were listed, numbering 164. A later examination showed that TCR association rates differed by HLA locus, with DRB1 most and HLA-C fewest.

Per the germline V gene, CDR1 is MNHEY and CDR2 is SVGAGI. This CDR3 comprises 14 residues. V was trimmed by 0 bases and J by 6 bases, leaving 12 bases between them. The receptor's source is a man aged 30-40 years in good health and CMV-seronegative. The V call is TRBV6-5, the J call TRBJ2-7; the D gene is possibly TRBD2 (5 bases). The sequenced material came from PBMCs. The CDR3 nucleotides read TGTGCCAGCAGTTACTCTTACGCGGGTGGCGAGCAGTACTTC. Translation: CASSYSYAGGEQYF.